This is a list of T cell receptor beta chains from one sample in a study of blood T cells in healthy people across ages. TCRdb reprocessed the 5' RACE reads via MiXCR and lists one record per CDR3 protein. The table shows some 1.5 million distinct CDR3 sequences, with approximately 43% occurring only once. Input material: blood. The receptor set was obtained from a woman younger than 30 in good health. The CDR3 runs from the conserved cysteine through the conserved F or W. D genes are given only for firm matches. Rows give clone size only sometimes, using once, few, many, or a class for an expanded clone.

clone_size: -; j_call: TRBJ2-5; v_call: TRBV10-3; d_call: TRBD1; cdr3_length: 13; cdr3_aa: CATERQGGETQYF; cdr3_nt: TGTGCCACCGAAAGACAGGGCGGGGAGACCCAGTACTTC
clone_size: -; j_call: TRBJ2-5; v_call: TRBV5-1; d_call: -; cdr3_length: 15; cdr3_aa: CASSLGRGKEETQYF; cdr3_nt: TGCGCCAGCAGCTTGGGGAGGGGGAAGGAAGAGACCCAGTACTTC
clone_size: -; j_call: TRBJ2-5; v_call: TRBV15; d_call: -; cdr3_length: 13; cdr3_aa: CATSIGAKETQYF; cdr3_nt: TGTGCCACCAGCATAGGGGCAAAAGAGACCCAGTACTTC
clone_size: -; j_call: TRBJ1-3; v_call: TRBV7-2; d_call: -; cdr3_length: 16; cdr3_aa: CASSLLFSSSGNTIYF; cdr3_nt: TGTGCCAGCAGCTTATTATTCTCCAGCTCTGGAAACACCATATATTTT
clone_size: -; j_call: TRBJ2-1; v_call: TRBV4-2; d_call: -; cdr3_length: 15; cdr3_aa: CASSQVWAVSGEQFF; cdr3_nt: TGTGCCAGCAGCCAAGTATGGGCCGTTTCTGGGGAGCAGTTCTTC
clone_size: -; j_call: TRBJ2-5; v_call: TRBV12-3/TRBV12-4; d_call: TRBD2; cdr3_length: 14; cdr3_aa: CASGSLAAYNEQYF; cdr3_nt: TGTGCCAGTGGTTCTCTAGCGGCCTACAATGAGCAGTACTTC
clone_size: once; j_call: TRBJ2-1; v_call: TRBV27; d_call: TRBD2; cdr3_length: 16; cdr3_aa: CASSPLVAGSDNEQFF; cdr3_nt: TGTGCCAGCAGTCCGTTAGTAGCGGGATCCGACAATGAGCAGTTCTTC
clone_size: -; j_call: TRBJ2-4; v_call: TRBV24-1; d_call: -; cdr3_length: 13; cdr3_aa: CATSDGIGNIQYF; cdr3_nt: TGTGCCACCAGTGACGGGATCGGAAACATTCAGTACTTC
clone_size: few; j_call: TRBJ1-6; v_call: TRBV6-2/TRBV6-3; d_call: -; cdr3_length: 10; cdr3_aa: CASSDDTLHF; cdr3_nt: TGTGCCAGCAGCGACGACACCCTCCACTTT
clone_size: few; j_call: TRBJ2-5; v_call: TRBV5-1; d_call: -; cdr3_length: 15; cdr3_aa: CASSLAGSPQETQYF; cdr3_nt: TGCGCCAGCAGCTTGGCCGGTAGCCCTCAAGAGACCCAGTACTTC
clone_size: -; j_call: TRBJ2-5; v_call: TRBV7-6; d_call: -; cdr3_length: 13; cdr3_aa: CASRALARETKYF; cdr3_nt: TGTGCCAGCAGAGCACTAGCTCGGGAGACCAAGTACTTC
clone_size: -; j_call: TRBJ1-5; v_call: TRBV6-2/TRBV6-3; d_call: TRBD1; cdr3_length: 17; cdr3_aa: CASSYSTGDSPNQPQHF; cdr3_nt: TGTGCCAGCAGTTACTCGACCGGGGACAGCCCAAATCAGCCCCAGCATTTT
clone_size: -; j_call: TRBJ2-7; v_call: TRBV29-1; d_call: TRBD2; cdr3_length: 12; cdr3_aa: CSVERTSDEQYF; cdr3_nt: TGCAGCGTTGAAAGGACTAGCGACGAGCAGTACTTC
clone_size: -; j_call: TRBJ2-1; v_call: TRBV5-1; d_call: -; cdr3_length: 14; cdr3_aa: CASSLYPLEAEQFF; cdr3_nt: TGCGCCAGCAGCTTGTACCCGCTTGAGGCTGAGCAGTTCTTC
clone_size: -; j_call: TRBJ2-6; v_call: TRBV7-9; d_call: TRBD1; cdr3_length: 19; cdr3_aa: CASSLAGTDHFSGANVLTF; cdr3_nt: TGTGCCAGCAGCTTGGCCGGGACAGACCATTTCTCTGGGGCCAACGTCCTGACTTTC
clone_size: -; j_call: TRBJ1-1; v_call: TRBV4-3; d_call: TRBD1; cdr3_length: 14; cdr3_aa: CASSQSQGVSEAFF; cdr3_nt: TGCGCCAGCAGCCAAAGCCAGGGGGTCTCTGAAGCTTTCTTT
clone_size: many; j_call: TRBJ2-1; v_call: TRBV7-2; d_call: -; cdr3_length: 12; cdr3_aa: CASSRSYNEQFF; cdr3_nt: TGTGCCAGCAGTAGGAGTTACAATGAGCAGTTCTTC
clone_size: few; j_call: TRBJ2-7; v_call: TRBV3-1; d_call: TRBD2; cdr3_length: 15; cdr3_aa: CASSYGLAVTYEQYF; cdr3_nt: TGTGCCAGCAGCTACGGACTAGCGGTTACCTACGAGCAGTACTTC
clone_size: -; j_call: TRBJ1-3; v_call: TRBV5-1; d_call: -; cdr3_length: 14; cdr3_aa: CASSFYGYGNTIYF; cdr3_nt: TGCGCCAGCAGCTTCTACGGGTACGGAAACACCATATATTTT
clone_size: few; j_call: TRBJ2-5; v_call: TRBV28; d_call: -; cdr3_length: 12; cdr3_aa: CASTQGGETQYF; cdr3_nt: TGTGCCAGCACCCAGGGGGGAGAGACCCAGTACTTC
clone_size: -; j_call: TRBJ2-1; v_call: TRBV20-1; d_call: -; cdr3_length: 13; cdr3_aa: CSGRGTQWNEQFF; cdr3_nt: TGCAGTGGTCGCGGGACTCAGTGGAATGAGCAGTTCTTC
clone_size: -; j_call: TRBJ1-2; v_call: TRBV28; d_call: -; cdr3_length: 14; cdr3_aa: CASTGGRFTYGYTF; cdr3_nt: TGTGCCAGCACCGGGGGGCGGTTCACCTATGGCTACACCTTC
clone_size: -; j_call: TRBJ1-5; v_call: TRBV20-1; d_call: TRBD1; cdr3_length: 15; cdr3_aa: CSARDLTGGDQPQHF; cdr3_nt: TGCAGTGCTAGAGATTTAACAGGGGGCGATCAGCCCCAGCATTTT
clone_size: -; j_call: TRBJ2-3; v_call: TRBV9; d_call: -; cdr3_length: 14; cdr3_aa: CASSSQPFTDTQYF; cdr3_nt: TGTGCCAGCAGCTCCCAACCCTTTACAGATACGCAGTATTTT
clone_size: -; j_call: TRBJ2-1; v_call: TRBV29-1; d_call: -; cdr3_length: 14; cdr3_aa: CSASQGSSYNEQFF; cdr3_nt: TGCAGCGCTTCCCAGGGGAGCTCCTACAATGAGCAGTTCTTC
clone_size: -; j_call: TRBJ2-2; v_call: TRBV14; d_call: -; cdr3_length: 17; cdr3_aa: CASSHKARTIRTGELFF; cdr3_nt: TGTGCCAGCAGCCACAAAGCAAGGACAATTAGGACCGGGGAGCTGTTTTTT
clone_size: many; j_call: TRBJ2-7; v_call: TRBV9; d_call: -; cdr3_length: 11; cdr3_aa: CASSAGGEQYF; cdr3_nt: TGTGCCAGCAGCGCCGGAGGTGAGCAGTACTTC
clone_size: few; j_call: TRBJ1-2; v_call: TRBV7-9; d_call: -; cdr3_length: 15; cdr3_aa: CASSLGEVLGYGYTF; cdr3_nt: TGTGCCAGCAGCTTAGGAGAGGTCCTGGGCTATGGCTACACCTTC
clone_size: -; j_call: TRBJ2-1; v_call: TRBV7-9; d_call: TRBD2; cdr3_length: 18; cdr3_aa: CASSKGLAGTISYNEQFF; cdr3_nt: TGTGCCAGCAGCAAAGGGTTAGCGGGGACCATTTCCTACAATGAGCAGTTCTTC
clone_size: -; j_call: TRBJ2-7; v_call: TRBV12-3/TRBV12-4; d_call: -; cdr3_length: 13; cdr3_aa: CASSFKGSYEQYF; cdr3_nt: TGTGCCAGCAGTTTTAAGGGTTCCTACGAGCAGTACTTC
clone_size: -; j_call: TRBJ2-5; v_call: TRBV12-3/TRBV12-4; d_call: TRBD2; cdr3_length: 15; cdr3_aa: CASSLASGLAGDPYF; cdr3_nt: TGTGCCAGCAGTTTAGCCTCGGGACTAGCGGGGGACCCGTACTTC
clone_size: -; j_call: TRBJ2-7; v_call: TRBV4-3; d_call: -; cdr3_length: 15; cdr3_aa: CASSPDVARSYEQYF; cdr3_nt: TGCGCCAGCAGCCCAGATGTAGCCCGCTCCTACGAGCAGTACTTC
clone_size: -; j_call: TRBJ1-3; v_call: TRBV20-1; d_call: -; cdr3_length: 14; cdr3_aa: CSAEYRDTLNTIYF; cdr3_nt: TGCAGTGCAGAATACCGGGACACACTAAACACCATATATTTT
clone_size: -; j_call: TRBJ2-1; v_call: TRBV19; d_call: -; cdr3_length: 13; cdr3_aa: CASSYRPYNEQFF; cdr3_nt: TGTGCCAGTAGTTATAGGCCCTACAATGAGCAGTTCTTC
clone_size: -; j_call: TRBJ2-2; v_call: TRBV7-9; d_call: -; cdr3_length: 14; cdr3_aa: CASSVGVHTGELFF; cdr3_nt: TGTGCCAGCAGCGTGGGGGTACACACCGGGGAGCTGTTTTTT
clone_size: few; j_call: TRBJ2-1; v_call: TRBV20-1; d_call: TRBD2; cdr3_length: 16; cdr3_aa: CSASPTSGSSYNEQFF; cdr3_nt: TGCAGTGCTAGCCCGACTAGCGGGAGCTCCTACAATGAGCAGTTCTTC
clone_size: -; j_call: TRBJ1-1; v_call: TRBV5-1; d_call: -; cdr3_length: 16; cdr3_aa: CASSTWGSSETTEAFF; cdr3_nt: TGCGCCAGCAGCACCTGGGGCAGCTCGGAGACCACTGAAGCTTTCTTT
clone_size: -; j_call: TRBJ2-7; v_call: TRBV25-1; d_call: -; cdr3_length: 15; cdr3_aa: CASSSRDFSSYEQYF; cdr3_nt: TGTGCCAGCAGTTCGAGGGACTTCTCCTCCTACGAGCAGTACTTC
clone_size: many; j_call: TRBJ2-1; v_call: TRBV20-1; d_call: TRBD2; cdr3_length: 16; cdr3_aa: CSARTSGSGDHNEQFF; cdr3_nt: TGCAGTGCTAGGACTAGCGGGAGTGGGGATCACAATGAGCAGTTCTTC
clone_size: -; j_call: TRBJ2-1; v_call: TRBV29-1; d_call: TRBD2; cdr3_length: 15; cdr3_aa: CSVGYLAGIGHEQFF; cdr3_nt: TGCAGCGTTGGGTATCTAGCGGGAATTGGTCATGAGCAGTTCTTC
clone_size: few; j_call: TRBJ2-3; v_call: TRBV6-6; d_call: -; cdr3_length: 12; cdr3_aa: CASSKEEDTQYF; cdr3_nt: TGTGCCAGCAGTAAAGAGGAGGATACGCAGTATTTT
clone_size: -; j_call: TRBJ2-3; v_call: TRBV19; d_call: -; cdr3_length: 13; cdr3_aa: CASSSGYPNTQYF; cdr3_nt: TGTGCCAGTAGTAGCGGGTATCCGAATACGCAGTATTTT
clone_size: -; j_call: TRBJ2-3; v_call: TRBV15; d_call: -; cdr3_length: 12; cdr3_aa: CATSKAKDTQYF; cdr3_nt: TGTGCCACCAGCAAGGCAAAAGATACGCAGTATTTT